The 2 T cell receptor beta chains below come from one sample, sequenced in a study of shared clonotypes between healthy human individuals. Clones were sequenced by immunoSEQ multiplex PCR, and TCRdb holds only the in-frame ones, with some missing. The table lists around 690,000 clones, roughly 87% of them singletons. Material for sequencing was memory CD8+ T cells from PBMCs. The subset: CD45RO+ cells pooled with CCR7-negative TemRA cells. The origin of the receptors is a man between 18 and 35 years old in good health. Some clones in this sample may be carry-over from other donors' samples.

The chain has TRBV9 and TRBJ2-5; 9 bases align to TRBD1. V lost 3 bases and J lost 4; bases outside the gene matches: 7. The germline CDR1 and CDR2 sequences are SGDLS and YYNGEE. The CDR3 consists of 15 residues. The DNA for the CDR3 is TGTGCCAGCAGCGCTACAGGGGGCAGGCTAGAGACCCAGTACTTC. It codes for CASSATGGRLETQYF.

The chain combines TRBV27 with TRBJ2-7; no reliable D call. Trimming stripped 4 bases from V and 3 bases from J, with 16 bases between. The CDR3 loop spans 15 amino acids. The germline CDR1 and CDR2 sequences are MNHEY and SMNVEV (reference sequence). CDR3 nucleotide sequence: TGTGCCAGCAGTTCCTTCGACAAGCCGATCTACGAGCAGTACTTC. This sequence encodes CASSSFDKPIYEQYF.